This paragraph reports one T cell receptor (beta chain). Its antigen is unidentified. The data belong to a study of beta chain features in type 1 diabetes. Germline V gene data show CDR1 as GTSNPN and CDR2 as SVGIG (reference sequence). The V segment lost 5 bases and the J segment 3 bases; nucleotides outside the gene matches: 6. This CDR3 has 13 amino acids. The single heparinised draw taken from each donor contained around 120 mL of blood on average. Study observations and caveats: A moderate, significant TCRB CDR3 shortening appeared in type 1 diabetes across four CD4+ subsets. It was not settled here whether HLA type affects TCRB rearrangement.

Investigators reverse transcribed all isolated RNA, so they sequenced expressed TCRB transcripts. Data came from immunoSEQ multiplex PCR; TCRdb stores just in-frame clones and leaves some out. This repertoire shows 230,000 or so clones, around 16% found once; its top ten account for approximately 0.086%. The material sequenced was naive CD4+ T cells from blood. The chain couples TRBV30 to TRBJ1-2; 7 positions match TRBD1. The TCR comes from a man in his thirties or forties with type 1 diabetes. The CDR3 DNA reads TGTGCCTGGGCCGGACAGGTTTACTATGGCTACACCTTC. Protein sequence: CAWAGQVYYGYTF. Drawing the rest from reference TRBV30 and TRBJ1-2, the complete variable domain is SQTIHQWPATLVQPVGSPLSLECTVEGTSNPNLYWYRQAAGRGLQLLFYSVGIGQISSEVPQNLSASRPQDRQFILSSKKLLLSDSGFYLCAWAGQVYYGYTFGSGTRLTVV.